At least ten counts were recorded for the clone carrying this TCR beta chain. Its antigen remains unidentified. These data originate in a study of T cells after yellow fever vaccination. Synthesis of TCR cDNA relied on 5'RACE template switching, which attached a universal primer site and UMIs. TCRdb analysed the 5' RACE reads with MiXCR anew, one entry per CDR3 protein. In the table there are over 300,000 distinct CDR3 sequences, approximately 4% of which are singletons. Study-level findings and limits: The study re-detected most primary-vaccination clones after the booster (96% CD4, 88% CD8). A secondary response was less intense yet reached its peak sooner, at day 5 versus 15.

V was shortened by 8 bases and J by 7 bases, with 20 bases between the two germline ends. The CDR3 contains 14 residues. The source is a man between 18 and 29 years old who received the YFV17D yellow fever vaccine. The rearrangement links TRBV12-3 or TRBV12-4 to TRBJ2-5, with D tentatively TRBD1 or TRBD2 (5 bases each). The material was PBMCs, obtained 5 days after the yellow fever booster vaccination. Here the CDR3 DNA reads TGTGCCAGCGGAGCAGTCGGGGCCGTGGGGACCCAGTACTTC. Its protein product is CASGAVGAVGTQYF.